One sample yielded the 29 T cell receptor beta chains listed below, sequenced in a study of blood T cell repertoires in COVID-19. Only in-frame clones appear in the TCRdb table, and some are missing; sequencing was by immunoSEQ multiplex PCR. The sample lists about 160,000 clones, about 85% seen once, with about 4% in the top ten. The sample was PBMCs or T cells enriched from blood (not recorded which). Receptors were obtained from a woman aged 40 to 50 who had been exposed to COVID-19.

The chain combines TRBV11-2 with TRBJ2-3; TRBD2 aligns across 11 bases. In germline, CDR1 is SGHAT, CDR2 FQNNGV. V shed 7 bases and J 8 bases; nucleotides not matched to a gene: 14. This CDR3 spans 16 amino acids. CDR3 nucleotide sequence: TGTGCCAGCACCGCTCAGACTAGCGGGGATTTGGGTACGCAGTATTTT. Translating gives CASTAQTSGDLGTQYF.

In this sample, this clone turned up a few times. This chain uses TRBV29-1 with TRBJ2-1; TRBD2 matches 12 bases. Germline V gives CDR1 SQVTM, CDR2 ANQGSEA. J was trimmed by 7 bases and V by 7 bases; bases with no gene match: 20. The CDR3 is 18 residues long. DNA of the CDR3: TGCAGCGCCGCCCGGGGGGGTTCTAGACTAGCGGGAGCAAATGAGCAGTTCTTC. This gives the protein CSAARGGSRLAGANEQFF.

The chain recombines TRBV5-1 with TRBJ1-5; 9 bases align to TRBD1. Losses at the gene ends were 4 bases for V and 1 base for J; bases not matched to a gene: 3. CDR1 is SGHRS and CDR2 is YFSETQ in the germline V gene. The CDR3 consists of 15 residues. CDR3 coding DNA: TGCGCCAGCAGCCATGGGACAGGGAGCAATCAGCCCCAGCATTTT. It specifies CASSHGTGSNQPQHF.

The chain has TRBV10-1 and TRBJ2-1, with TRBD2 matching over 9 bases. V was pared by 2 bases and J by 5 bases, with 1 base of the junction left unmatched. The length of the CDR3 is 14 residues. Germline lookup yields CDR1 WNHNN and CDR2 SYGVQD (reference sequence). Written as DNA, the CDR3 is TGCGCCAGCAGTGAGGGGACTAGCCACAATGAGCAGTTCTTC. Encoded protein: CASSEGTSHNEQFF.

This clone was recorded once. The gene calls are TRBV14 and TRBJ2-7; TRBD1 matches 7 bases. With V trimmed by 2 bases and J by 1 base, 20 bases remained unmatched. CDR1 SGHDN and CDR2 FVKESK come from the germline V gene. CDR3 length equals 20 residues. The CDR3 loop reads CASSQTLPTKQGPVSYEQYF. The CDR3 DNA reads as TGTGCCAGCAGCCAAACGCTCCCAACAAAACAGGGGCCAGTATCCTACGAGCAGTACTTC. Complete variable domain (other parts from reference TRBV14 and TRBJ2-7): EAGVTQFPSHSVIEKGQTVTLRCDPISGHDNLYWYRRVMGKEIKFLLHFVKESKQDESGMPNNRFLAERTGGTYSTLKVQPAELEDSGVYFCASSQTLPTKQGPVSYEQYFGPGTRLTVT.

V usage is TRBV9 and J usage is TRBJ2-1; the match to TRBD2 covers 7 bases. Looked up from germline, CDR1 is SGDLS and CDR2 is YYNGEE. V trimming: 1 base; J trimming: 6 bases; junction bases outside the gene matches: 10. There are 16 residues in the CDR3. The CDR3 region is CASSVISGLAANEQFF. DNA for the CDR3: TGTGCCAGCAGCGTAATCTCTGGTCTAGCGGCCAATGAGCAGTTCTTC.

The chain has TRBV25-1 and TRBJ1-4, with D unresolved. CDR1 MGHDK and CDR2 SYGVNS come from the germline V gene. This CDR3 contains 14 residues. V was shortened by 1 base and J by 8 bases, with 11 bases between the two germline ends. DNA of the CDR3: TGTGCCAGCAGTGAATTTAGTGGTCCCGAAAAACTGTTTTTT. Translated: CASSEFSGPEKLFF.

V and J are TRBV9 and TRBJ2-3; D unresolved. Per the germline V gene, CDR1 is SGDLS and CDR2 is YYNGEE. CDR3 length equals 15 residues. Deletions cut 0 bases from V and 1 base from J, with 9 bases between. CDR3: CASSVVSSRTDTQYF. As DNA, the CDR3 is TGTGCCAGCAGCGTAGTTAGCTCTCGCACAGATACGCAGTATTTT.

The table lists this clone with a count of one. The chain employs TRBV28 and TRBJ2-5; 8 bases line up with TRBD2. The germline gives CDR1 MDHEN, CDR2 SYDVKM. The CDR3 spans 14 residues. V lost 6 bases, J lost 4 bases, and 7 bases stayed unmatched. The CDR3 nucleotides read TGTGCCAGCAGGAGTAGCGGGAACTCAGAGACCCAGTACTTC. It is translated as CASRSSGNSETQYF. Combining the CDR3 with reference TRBV28 and TRBJ2-5 gives the whole variable domain DVKVTQSSRYLVKRTGEKVFLECVQDMDHENMFWYRQDPGLGLRLIYFSYDVKMKEKGDIPEGYSVSREKKERFSLILESASTNQTSMYLCASRSSGNSETQYFGPGTRLLVL.

V and J are TRBV5-4 and TRBJ2-7; weak D call: TRBD2 (6 bases). Looked up from germline, CDR1 is SGHNT and CDR2 is YYREEE (reference sequence). Trimming took 1 base from V and 2 from J, leaving 13 bases between them. The CDR3 has 15 residues. The CDR3 reads CASSLSGGTPYEQYF. CDR3 in DNA: TGTGCCAGCAGCTTGTCTGGCGGGACTCCCTACGAGCAGTACTTC. The full variable domain, in which reference TRBV5-4 and TRBJ2-7 provide the parts outside the CDR3, is ETGVTQSPTHLIKTRGQQVTLRCSSQSGHNTVSWYQQALGQGPQFIFQYYREEENGRGNFPPRFSGLQFPNYSSELNVNALELDDSALYLCASSLSGGTPYEQYFGPGTRLTVT.

The chain carries TRBV6-5 and TRBJ2-7, with 8 positions matching TRBD1. This CDR3 contains 14 residues. CDR1 is MNHEY, CDR2 SVGAGI, per germline. Trimming at V came to 5 bases and at J to 7 bases, leaving 10 bases not matched to a gene. The CDR3 bases are TGTGCCAGCAGTACCGGGGACAGGAAGGTGGAGCAGTACTTC. Protein: CASSTGDRKVEQYF.

The V and J genes are TRBV11-3 and TRBJ1-1; 9 positions agree with TRBD1. Germline loops: CDR1 SGHNT, CDR2 YENEEA. CDR3 length: 11 residues. The V segment lost 6 bases and the J segment 9 bases; nucleotides outside the gene matches: 2. The CDR3 loop reads CASRGTGQAFF. DNA for the CDR3: TGTGCCAGCAGGGGGACAGGGCAAGCTTTCTTT.

The chain combines TRBV2 with TRBJ1-4, with a possible D match to TRBD1 (6 bases). CDR1 is SNHLY, CDR2 FYNNEI, per germline. V was cut by 4 bases and J by 4 bases, with 13 bases left in between. This CDR3 has 15 amino acids. The CDR3 coding sequence is TGTGCCAGCAGTGCCAACGGACAGCTTAATGAAAAACTGTTTTTT. This codes for CASSANGQLNEKLFF.

Comments on this clone: Other DNA sequences of this sample code for an identical CDR3. This sequence joins TRBV19 and TRBJ1-5; 10 positions match TRBD1. Germline CDR1 reads LNHDA; CDR2 reads SQIVND (reference sequence). The CDR3 is 13 residues long. V gave up 6 bases and J gave up 7 bases; unmatched junction bases: 3. The DNA for the CDR3 is TGTGCCAGTAGGGGACAGGGGAGACAGCCCCAGCATTTT. Translation: CASRGQGRQPQHF.

The chain employs TRBV4-1 and TRBJ2-7; the D gene is possibly TRBD1 (6 bases). Trimming removed 1 base from V and 5 bases from J, with 15 bases in between. The germline gives CDR1 MGHRA, CDR2 YSYEKL. The CDR3 is 15 amino acids. The CDR3 DNA reads as TGCGCCAGCAGCCAAGTGGCAGGGGAAAGCCACGAGCAGTACTTC. Protein sequence: CASSQVAGESHEQYF.

The rearrangement joins TRBV5-8 to TRBJ1-3; D may be TRBD1 (5 bases). CDR1 is SGHTS and CDR2 is YDEGEE in the germline V gene. This CDR3 is 15 amino acids long. V was cut by 2 bases and J by 1 base, with 10 bases left in between. The CDR3 nucleotides are TGTGCCAGCAGCTTCCGGGGGAGATCTGGAAACACCATATATTTT. Translated: CASSFRGRSGNTIYF.

The gene calls are TRBV12-3 or TRBV12-4 and TRBJ1-4; the D is unclear. V lost 6 bases to trimming and J lost 8 bases, with 7 bases between them. The CDR3 has 11 amino acids. CDR3 nucleotides: TGTGCCAGCAGGGTGCGCGAAAAACTGTTTTTT. Protein: CASRVREKLFF.

The V gene is TRBV7-9, the J gene TRBJ1-2; a weak D match, TRBD1 (5 bases). Looked up from germline, CDR1 is SEHNR and CDR2 is FQNEAQ (reference sequence). The CDR3 runs to 11 residues. The V end lost 6 bases, the J end lost 6 bases, and 8 bases lay between the germline ends. CDR3 nucleotide sequence: TGTGCCAGCAGTTTGGGGCATGGCTACACCTTC. Amino acids: CASSLGHGYTF.

The chain is built from TRBV5-6 and TRBJ1-1; 8 bases are a match to TRBD1. The V gene end was trimmed by 3 bases and the J gene end by 1 base; junction bases not matched to a gene: 8. This CDR3 comprises 16 residues. Germline-derived CDR1 and CDR2 are SGHDT and YYEEEE. CDR3 bases: TGTGCCAGCAGCTACAAAGGGACAGGAACGAACACTGAAGCTTTCTTT. It encodes CASSYKGTGTNTEAFF.

The chain combines TRBV4-1 with TRBJ2-3; 10 nucleotides line up with TRBD2. The ends lost 5 bases at V and 1 base at J; junction bases unmatched: 3. CDR1 and CDR2 from the germline V gene are MGHRA and YSYEKL. This CDR3 spans 15 amino acids. CDR3: CASSTSGTGTDTQYF. The CDR3 DNA reads TGCGCCAGCAGCACTAGCGGGACGGGCACAGATACGCAGTATTTT.

The chain combines TRBV19 with TRBJ2-7, with TRBD2 matching 10 bases. Unmatched junction bases numbered 8, after V lost 5 bases and J lost 4 bases. The germline V gene has CDR1 LNHDA and CDR2 SQIVND (reference sequence). The CDR3 has 15 amino acids. The DNA for the CDR3 is TGTGCCAGTAGTGCCGCTAGCGGGAGAATTTACGAGCAGTACTTC. Residues: CASSAASGRIYEQYF.

The rearrangement links TRBV2 to TRBJ2-3; no definite D call. The CDR3 is 12 amino acids. The ends were cut back, 7 bases at V and 2 bases at J, with 7 bases in the middle. Per the germline V gene, CDR1 is SNHLY and CDR2 is FYNNEI. CDR3 sequence: CASNSFTDTQYF. CDR3 bases: TGTGCCAGCAACAGCTTCACAGATACGCAGTATTTT.

The V and J genes are TRBV11-2 and TRBJ2-1; 13 nucleotides agree with TRBD2. The CDR3 contains 16 residues. The germline V gene has CDR1 SGHAT and CDR2 FQNNGV. Unmatched junction bases numbered 8, after V lost 5 bases and J lost 7 bases. The CDR3 sequence is CASSDRTSGGQNEQFF. The CDR3, as DNA: TGTGCCAGCAGCGATCGGACTAGCGGGGGTCAAAATGAGCAGTTCTTC.

V and J are TRBV4-3 and TRBJ1-2, with D perhaps matching TRBD1 (6 bases). V was shortened by 1 base and J by 0 bases, with 9 bases between the two germline ends. Germline CDR1 is LGHNA and CDR2 is YSLEER. The CDR3 extends over 15 amino acids. CDR3 sequence: CASSQARTANYGYTF. In DNA, the CDR3 is TGCGCCAGCAGCCAAGCAAGGACAGCTAACTATGGCTACACCTTC.

This chain connects TRBV4-1 to TRBJ1-1; tentatively, D is TRBD1 (5 bases). V gave up 0 bases and J gave up 2 bases, with 7 bases separating them. Germline loops: CDR1 MGHRA, CDR2 YSYEKL. The CDR3 length is 14 residues. The CDR3 region has the DNA TGCGCCAGCAGCCAAGATCAGGGAAACACTGAAGCTTTCTTT. This sequence encodes CASSQDQGNTEAFF.

The J gene is TRBJ2-7, the V gene TRBV6-2 or TRBV6-3; TRBD2 might be the D (6 bases). The CDR3 has 17 amino acids. V was cut by 1 base and J by 2 bases, with 18 bases left in between. Germline lookup yields CDR1 MNHEY and CDR2 SVGEGT. In nucleotides, the CDR3 is TGTGCCAGCAGTTACTGGTCGCGGGACGGACGTCCCTACGAGCAGTACTTC. Its protein product is CASSYWSRDGRPYEQYF.

The J gene is TRBJ1-5, the V gene TRBV27; D is uncertain. The CDR3 extends over 12 amino acids. Germline values: CDR1 MNHEY, CDR2 SMNVEV (reference sequence). The V end lost 4 bases, the J end lost 4 bases, and 5 bases lay between the germline ends. This CDR3 is CASSSHNQPQHF. For the CDR3, the DNA is TGTGCCAGCAGTTCCCATAATCAGCCCCAGCATTTT.

The chain couples TRBV7-2 to TRBJ2-3; D gene ambiguous. Germline V CDR1 and CDR2: SGHTA, FQGNSA. The CDR3 sequence is 13 residues long. Trimming shortened V by 5 bases and J by 0 bases, and 6 bases separated the two germline ends. The CDR3 reads CASSPLSTDTQYF. The DNA of the CDR3 is TGTGCCAGCAGCCCCCTAAGCACAGATACGCAGTATTTT. Full variable domain (missing parts from reference TRBV7-2 and TRBJ2-3): GAGVSQSPSNKVTEKGKDVELRCDPISGHTALYWYRQSLGQGLEFLIYFQGNSAPDKSGLPSDRFSAERTGGSVSTLTIQRTQQEDSAVYLCASSPLSTDTQYFGPGTRLTVL.

The V gene is TRBV7-8, the J gene TRBJ2-1, with 10 bases aligning to TRBD2. This CDR3 is 16 amino acids long. Trimming at V came to 5 bases and at J to 7 bases, leaving 11 bases not matched to a gene. Per the germline V gene, CDR1 is SGHVS and CDR2 is FQNEAQ. The CDR3 bases are TGTGCCAGCAGCCCATCTAGCGGGGGATCTTGGAATGAGCAGTTCTTC. The encoded protein is CASSPSSGGSWNEQFF.